Following are 7 T cell receptor beta chains from one sample sequenced in a study of blood T cell repertoires in COVID-19. Data came from immunoSEQ multiplex PCR; TCRdb stores just in-frame clones and leaves some out. The profile shows 50,000 to 60,000 clones, about 90% of them singletons. Material for sequencing was peripheral blood. Every receptor here comes from an elderly man with active or convalescent COVID-19.

The chain combines TRBV3-1 (or the pseudogene TRBV3-2) with TRBJ2-3; D unclear. The CDR3 is made up of 16 amino acids. CDR1 and CDR2 from the germline V gene are LGHDT and YNNKEL (reference sequence). Trimming stripped 2 bases from V and 0 bases from J, with 12 bases between. The CDR3 region has the DNA TGTGCCAGCAGCCAACAACTGCGTTCAAGCACAGATACGCAGTATTTT. This sequence encodes CASSQQLRSSTDTQYF.

V and J are TRBV11-3 and TRBJ1-1, with 8 bases that match TRBD1. CDR1 and CDR2 (germline): SGHNT, YENEEA. V shed 5 bases and J 4 bases; nucleotides not matched to a gene: 6. The CDR3 length is 14 residues. CDR3 DNA sequence: TGTGCCAGCAGCCTCGGACAGGGTGGCACTGAAGCTTTCTTT. Translated, it gives CASSLGQGGTEAFF.

The chain recombines TRBV3-1 (or the pseudogene TRBV3-2) with TRBJ2-7; a possible D gene is TRBD2 (5 bases). The CDR3 totals 11 residues. V gave up 5 bases and J gave up 6 bases, with 8 bases separating them. Germline V gives CDR1 LGHDT, CDR2 YNNKEL (reference sequence). CDR3 nucleotides: TGTGCCAGCAGCACCCGGGGCGAGCAGTACTTC. Its protein is CASSTRGEQYF.

CDR3 nucleotide sequence: TGCGCCAGCAGCCCAGGGACTAGCGGGGCGGAGCAGTACTTC. It translates to CASSPGTSGAEQYF. This chain joins TRBV5-1 and TRBJ2-7, with 13 nucleotides matching TRBD2. The length of the CDR3 is 14 residues. With 4 bases clipped from V and 7 bases from J, the junction kept 5 bases outside the gene matches. The V gene's germline CDR1 is SGHRS and CDR2 YFSETQ.

The V and J genes are TRBV11-3 and TRBJ2-3, with TRBD2 matching 15 bases. V trimming: 5 bases; J trimming: 3 bases; junction bases outside the gene matches: 3. This CDR3 comprises 16 residues. The germline CDR1 and CDR2 sequences are SGHNT and YENEEA. CDR3 loop: CASSRGLAGGTDTQYF. The DNA for the CDR3 is TGTGCCAGCAGCCGCGGACTAGCGGGAGGGACAGATACGCAGTATTTT.

V usage is TRBV7-2 and J usage is TRBJ1-6; D remains unclear. CDR1 and CDR2 from the germline V gene are SGHTA and FQGNSA. Deletions cut 2 bases from V and 7 bases from J, with 12 bases between. The CDR3 is 15 residues long. CDR3 protein: CASSLLVRTNSPLHF. The CDR3 DNA sequence: TGTGCCAGCAGCTTACTCGTCAGAACAAATTCACCCCTCCACTTT.

The chain couples TRBV29-1 to TRBJ2-1; TRBD1 matches 8 bases. CDR3 length: 13 amino acids. The germline CDR1 and CDR2 sequences are SQVTM and ANQGSEA. V was pared by 3 bases and J by 8 bases, with 6 bases of the junction left unmatched. CDR3 coding DNA: TGCAGCGTTGAGGGACAGGTCCACGATGAGCAGTTCTTC. Translation gives CSVEGQVHDEQFF.